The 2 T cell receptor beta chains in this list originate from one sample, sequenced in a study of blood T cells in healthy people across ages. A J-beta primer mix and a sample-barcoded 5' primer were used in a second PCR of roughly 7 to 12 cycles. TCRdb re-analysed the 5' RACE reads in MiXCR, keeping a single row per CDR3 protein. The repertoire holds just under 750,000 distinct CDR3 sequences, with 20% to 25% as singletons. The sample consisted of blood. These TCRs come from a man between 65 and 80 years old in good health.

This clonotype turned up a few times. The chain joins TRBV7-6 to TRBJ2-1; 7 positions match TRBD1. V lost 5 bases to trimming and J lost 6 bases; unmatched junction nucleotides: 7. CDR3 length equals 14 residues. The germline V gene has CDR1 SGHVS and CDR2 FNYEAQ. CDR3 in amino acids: CASSTATGFNEQFF. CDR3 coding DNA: TGTGCCAGCAGCACCGCGACAGGGTTCAATGAGCAGTTCTTC. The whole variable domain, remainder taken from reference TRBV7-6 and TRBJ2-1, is GAGVSQSPRYKVTKRGQDVALRCDPISGHVSLYWYRQALGQGPEFLTYFNYEAQQDKSGLPNDRFSAERPEGSISTLTIQRTEQRDSAMYRCASSTATGFNEQFFGPGTRLTVL.

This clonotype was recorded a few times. CDR3 loop: CATSRDLAGLNEQFF. In DNA, the CDR3 is TGTGCCACCAGCAGAGATCTAGCGGGACTCAATGAGCAGTTCTTC. The V call is TRBV15, the J call TRBJ2-1, with TRBD2 identical over 9 bases. Losses at the gene ends were 0 bases for V and 6 bases for J; bases not matched to a gene: 3. The CDR3 consists of 15 residues. Germline CDR1 is LNHNV and CDR2 is YYDKDF (reference sequence).